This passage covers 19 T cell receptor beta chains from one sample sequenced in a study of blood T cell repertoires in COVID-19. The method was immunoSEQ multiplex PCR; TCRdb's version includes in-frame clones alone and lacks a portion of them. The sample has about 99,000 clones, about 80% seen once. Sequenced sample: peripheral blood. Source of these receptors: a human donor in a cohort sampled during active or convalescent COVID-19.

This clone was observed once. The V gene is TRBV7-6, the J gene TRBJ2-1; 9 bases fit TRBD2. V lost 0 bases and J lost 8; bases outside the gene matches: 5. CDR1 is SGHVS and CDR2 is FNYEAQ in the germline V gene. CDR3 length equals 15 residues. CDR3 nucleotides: TGTGCCAGCAGCTTAGCGCTAGCGGGGAGTGATGAGCAGTTCTTC. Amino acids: CASSLALAGSDEQFF.

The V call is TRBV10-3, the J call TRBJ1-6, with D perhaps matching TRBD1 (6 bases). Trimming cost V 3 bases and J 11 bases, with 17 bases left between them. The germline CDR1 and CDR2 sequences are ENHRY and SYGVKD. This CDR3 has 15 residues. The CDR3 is CAISELQGPRTPLHF. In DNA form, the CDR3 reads TGTGCCATCAGTGAACTACAGGGCCCTCGGACACCCCTCCACTTT.

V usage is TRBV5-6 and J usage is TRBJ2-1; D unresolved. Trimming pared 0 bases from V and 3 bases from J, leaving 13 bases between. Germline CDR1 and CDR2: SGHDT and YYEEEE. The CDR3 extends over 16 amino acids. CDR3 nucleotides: TGTGCCAGCAGCTTGGTCGGAGAATCAAACTACAATGAGCAGTTCTTC. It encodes CASSLVGESNYNEQFF.

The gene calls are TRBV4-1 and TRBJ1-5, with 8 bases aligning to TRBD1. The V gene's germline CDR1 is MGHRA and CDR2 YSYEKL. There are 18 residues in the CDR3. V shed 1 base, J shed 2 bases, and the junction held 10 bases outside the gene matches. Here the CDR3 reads CASSQAPQGAWGNQPQHF. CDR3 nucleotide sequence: TGCGCCAGCAGCCAAGCGCCCCAGGGGGCGTGGGGCAATCAGCCCCAGCATTTT.

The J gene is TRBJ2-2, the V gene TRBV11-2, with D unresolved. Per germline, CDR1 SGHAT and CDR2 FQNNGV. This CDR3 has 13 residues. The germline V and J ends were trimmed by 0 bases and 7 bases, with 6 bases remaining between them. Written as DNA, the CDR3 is TGTGCCAGCAGCTTAGATGGCGGCGGGGAGCTGTTTTTT. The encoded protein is CASSLDGGGELFF.

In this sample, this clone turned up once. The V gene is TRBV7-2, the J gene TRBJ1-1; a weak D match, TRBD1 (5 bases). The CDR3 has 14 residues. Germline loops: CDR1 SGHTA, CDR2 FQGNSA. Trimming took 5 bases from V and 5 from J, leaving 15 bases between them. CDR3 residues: CASSVVGGETEAFF. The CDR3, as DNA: TGTGCCAGCAGCGTAGTGGGGGGAGAGACTGAAGCTTTCTTT.

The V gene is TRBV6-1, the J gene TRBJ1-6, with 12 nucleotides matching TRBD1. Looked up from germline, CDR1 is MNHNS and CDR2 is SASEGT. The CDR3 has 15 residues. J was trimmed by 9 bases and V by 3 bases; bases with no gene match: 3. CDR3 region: CASSDRDRGRSPLHF. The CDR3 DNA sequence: TGTGCCAGCAGTGACCGGGACAGGGGGCGTTCACCCCTCCACTTT.

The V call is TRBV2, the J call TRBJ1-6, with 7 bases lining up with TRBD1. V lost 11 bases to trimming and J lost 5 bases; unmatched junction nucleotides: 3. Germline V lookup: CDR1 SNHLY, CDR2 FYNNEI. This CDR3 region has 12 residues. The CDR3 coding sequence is TGTGCCGGAGGACAGGATAATTCACCCCTCCACTTT. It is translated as CAGGQDNSPLHF.

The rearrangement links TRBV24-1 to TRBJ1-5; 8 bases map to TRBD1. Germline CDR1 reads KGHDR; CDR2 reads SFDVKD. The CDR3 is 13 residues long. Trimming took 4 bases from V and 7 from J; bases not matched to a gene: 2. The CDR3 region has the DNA TGTGCCACCAGTGAGACAGGGGAACAGCCCCAGCATTTT. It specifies CATSETGEQPQHF.

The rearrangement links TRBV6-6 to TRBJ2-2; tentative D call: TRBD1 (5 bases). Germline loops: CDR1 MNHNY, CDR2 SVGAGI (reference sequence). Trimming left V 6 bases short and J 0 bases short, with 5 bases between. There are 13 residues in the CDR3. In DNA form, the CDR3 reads TGTGCCAGCAGGACAGCGAACACCGGGGAGCTGTTTTTT. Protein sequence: CASRTANTGELFF.

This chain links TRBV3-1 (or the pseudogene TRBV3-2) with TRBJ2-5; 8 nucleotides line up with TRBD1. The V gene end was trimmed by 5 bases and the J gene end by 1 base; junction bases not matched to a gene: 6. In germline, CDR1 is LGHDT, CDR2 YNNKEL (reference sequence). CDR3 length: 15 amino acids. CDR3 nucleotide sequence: TGTGCCAGCAGCGGGACAGGTGCCCCCCAAGAGACCCAGTACTTC. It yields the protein CASSGTGAPQETQYF.

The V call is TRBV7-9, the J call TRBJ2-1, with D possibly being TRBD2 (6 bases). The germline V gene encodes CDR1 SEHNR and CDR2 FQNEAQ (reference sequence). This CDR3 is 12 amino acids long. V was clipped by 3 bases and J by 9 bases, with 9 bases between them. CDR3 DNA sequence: TGTGCCAGCAGCTTTTGGGGAGGTGAGCAGTTCTTC. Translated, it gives CASSFWGGEQFF.

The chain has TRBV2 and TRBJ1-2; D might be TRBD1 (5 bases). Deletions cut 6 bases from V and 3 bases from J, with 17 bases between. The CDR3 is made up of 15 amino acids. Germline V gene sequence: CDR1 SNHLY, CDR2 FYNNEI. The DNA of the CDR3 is TGTGCCAGCAGGAAGGCAGGGCCTACGTACTATGGCTACACCTTC. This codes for CASRKAGPTYYGYTF.

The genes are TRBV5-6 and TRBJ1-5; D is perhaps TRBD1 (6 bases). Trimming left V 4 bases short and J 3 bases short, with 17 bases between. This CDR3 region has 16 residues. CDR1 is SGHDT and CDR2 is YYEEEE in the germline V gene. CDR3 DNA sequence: TGTGCCAGCAGCCGAGGACAGCGCGGTAACAATCAGCCCCAGCATTTT. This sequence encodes CASSRGQRGNNQPQHF. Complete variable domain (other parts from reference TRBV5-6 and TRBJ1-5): DAGVTQSPTHLIKTRGQQVTLRCSPKSGHDTVSWYQQALGQGPQFIFQYYEEEERQRGNFPDRFSGHQFPNYSSELNVNALLLGDSALYLCASSRGQRGNNQPQHFGDGTRLSIL.

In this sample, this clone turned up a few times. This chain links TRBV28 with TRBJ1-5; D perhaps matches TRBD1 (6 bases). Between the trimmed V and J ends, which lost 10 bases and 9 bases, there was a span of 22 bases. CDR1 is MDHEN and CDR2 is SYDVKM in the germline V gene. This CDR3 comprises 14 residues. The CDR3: CATRGDGPQGPQHF. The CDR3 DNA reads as TGTGCCACCAGGGGCGACGGCCCTCAGGGGCCCCAGCATTTT.

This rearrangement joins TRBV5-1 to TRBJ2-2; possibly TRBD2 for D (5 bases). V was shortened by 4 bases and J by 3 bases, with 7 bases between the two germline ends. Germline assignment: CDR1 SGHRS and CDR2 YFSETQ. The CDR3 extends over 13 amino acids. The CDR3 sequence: CASSPGDTGELFF. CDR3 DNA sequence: TGCGCCAGCAGCCCCGGGGACACCGGGGAGCTGTTTTTT.

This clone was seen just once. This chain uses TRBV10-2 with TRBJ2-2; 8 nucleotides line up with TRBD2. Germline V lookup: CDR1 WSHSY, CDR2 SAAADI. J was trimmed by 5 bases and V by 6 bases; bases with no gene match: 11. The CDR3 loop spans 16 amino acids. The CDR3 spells CASRDREREITGELFF. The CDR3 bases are TGCGCCAGCAGAGACCGAGAGCGGGAGATTACCGGGGAGCTGTTTTTT.

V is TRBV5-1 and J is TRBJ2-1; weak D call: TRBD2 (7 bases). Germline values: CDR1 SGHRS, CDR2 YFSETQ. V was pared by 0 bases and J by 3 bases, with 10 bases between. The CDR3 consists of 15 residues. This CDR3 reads CASSLEGGDYNEQFF. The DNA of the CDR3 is TGCGCCAGCAGCTTGGAAGGGGGGGACTACAATGAGCAGTTCTTC. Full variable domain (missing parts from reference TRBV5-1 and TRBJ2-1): KAGVTQTPRYLIKTRGQQVTLSCSPISGHRSVSWYQQTPGQGLQFLFEYFSETQRNKGNFPGRFSGRQFSNSRSEMNVSTLELGDSALYLCASSLEGGDYNEQFFGPGTRLTVL.

CDR3 loop: CASRTVPELGYTF. In DNA form, the CDR3 reads TGTGCCAGCAGAACGGTTCCTGAATTGGGCTACACCTTC. The chain joins TRBV12-3 or TRBV12-4 to TRBJ1-2; the D is unclear. The CDR3 has 13 amino acids. Trimming left V 6 bases short and J 8 bases short, with 16 bases between.